A selection of T cell receptor beta chains follows, all from one sample in a study of regulatory T cells in long-lasting Graves disease. TCRdb reanalysed the multiplex PCR reads using MiXCR and keeps one entry per CDR3 protein. The sample shows about 400,000 distinct CDR3 sequences, roughly a sixth of them seen only once. The sample consisted of peripheral blood mononuclear cells (PBMCs), taken at new diagnosis, from a patient treated with antithyroid drugs. These receptors were obtained from a female donor with Graves disease. Each CDR3 is given with its conserved first and last residue. The D gene is left open where the match is weak. Some rows have no size entry. The others give once, few or many, or a class for an expanded clone.

j_call v_call clone_size d_call cdr3_length cdr3_nt cdr3_aa
TRBJ2-7 TRBV28 many TRBD2 15 TGTGCCAGCAGTTCCCTAGCGGGAGGGCCGGATGAGCAGTACTTC CASSSLAGGPDEQYF
TRBJ1-3 TRBV5-6 few NA 15 TGTGCCAGCATCCCTCGGGGGTCAGCTGGAAACACCATATATTTT CASIPRGSAGNTIYF
TRBJ1-2 TRBV2 NA NA 12 TGTGCCAGCAGTGGGACAGCCAGAGGCTACACCTTC CASSGTARGYTF
TRBJ1-2 TRBV27 many TRBD1 13 TGTGCCAGCAGCTTCCGGGACAGGGTTGGCTACACCTTC CASSFRDRVGYTF
TRBJ2-3 TRBV29-1 NA NA 13 TGCAGCGTTGACGATGGGAGGACAGATACGCAGTATTTT CSVDDGRTDTQYF
TRBJ1-5 TRBV6-2/TRBV6-3 few NA 15 TGTGCCAGCAGTTTACCCCCCAGGCGCGGAGAACCCCAGCATTTT CASSLPPRRGEPQHF
TRBJ1-2 TRBV5-6 many TRBD1 15 TGTGCCAGCAGCGGGACAGGGGGCTGGGTGTATGGCTACACCTTC CASSGTGGWVYGYTF
TRBJ1-1 TRBV10-3 NA NA 14 TGTGCCATCAGCTCGGGGCTTTCGAACACTGAAGCTTTCTTT CAISSGLSNTEAFF
TRBJ1-2 TRBV9 few NA 12 TGTGCCAGCAGCGTAGACGAAGATGGCTACACCTTC CASSVDEDGYTF
TRBJ1-2 TRBV10-3 many NA 12 TGTGCCATCAGAGACCCTAACTATGGCTACACCTTC CAIRDPNYGYTF
TRBJ2-7 TRBV11-2 many NA 15 TGTGCCAGCAGCCCAATGCTGGGGGAAAGCTACGAGCAGTACTTC CASSPMLGESYEQYF
TRBJ1-1 TRBV7-9 many NA 15 TGTGCCAGCACCTTCTCCATGGGGTTCATCACTGAAGCTTTCTTT CASTFSMGFITEAFF
TRBJ1-1 TRBV5-5 many NA 14 TGTGCCAGCAGCCCCCTGCGGGGTGACACTGAAGCTTTCTTT CASSPLRGDTEAFF
TRBJ2-5 TRBV6-1 few NA 14 TGTGCCAGCAGCGCCTGGGACGGCAAAGAGACCCAGTACTTC CASSAWDGKETQYF
TRBJ2-5 TRBV12-3/TRBV12-4 many NA 12 TGTGCCAGCCAACAGACAAAAGAGACCCAGTACTTC CASQQTKETQYF
TRBJ2-2 TRBV24-1 many NA 15 TGTGCCACCAGTGATCCCAGGACGAACACCGGGGAGCTGTTTTTT CATSDPRTNTGELFF
TRBJ2-7 TRBV5-6 NA NA 16 TGTGCCAGCAGCTTGACGAGACTGGGGGTTTGGGGCGAGCAGTACTTC CASSLTRLGVWGEQYF
TRBJ2-1 TRBV14 many NA 15 TGTGCCAGCAGCCAAGTGTGGGCCTCCTACAATGAGCAGTTCTTC CASSQVWASYNEQFF
TRBJ2-5 TRBV15 many NA 15 TGTGCCACCAGCAGAGATCAGGAACAGCAAGAGACCCAGTACTTC CATSRDQEQQETQYF
TRBJ1-2 TRBV19 NA NA 12 TGTGCCAGTCTCCGGGACAACGAGGGCTACACCTTC CASLRDNEGYTF
TRBJ1-2 TRBV9 few NA 14 TGTGCCAGCAGCGGCTTGGGGAATAACTATGGCTACACCTTC CASSGLGNNYGYTF
TRBJ2-7 TRBV7-8 many TRBD2 15 TGTGCCAGCAGCCCCCCCGGACTAGCCTCCTACGAGCAGTACTTC CASSPPGLASYEQYF
TRBJ2-5 TRBV15 few NA 15 TGTGCCACCAGCAGAGAACCTAGCCCCCAGGGGACCCAGTACTTC CATSREPSPQGTQYF
TRBJ2-4 TRBV12-3/TRBV12-4 few TRBD2 18 TGTGCCAGCAGTCTTGGGACTAGCGGGCCTCTAGCCAAAAACATTCAGTACTTC CASSLGTSGPLAKNIQYF
TRBJ1-1 TRBV11-2 many TRBD1 15 TGTGCCAGCAGCCCAGGGACAGGGGTGAACACTGAAGCTTTCTTT CASSPGTGVNTEAFF
TRBJ1-2 TRBV12-3/TRBV12-4 many TRBD1 15 TGTGCCAGCAGTTTAGTGGGACAGGGGAACTATGGCTACACCTTC CASSLVGQGNYGYTF
TRBJ2-2 TRBV10-3 many NA 16 TGTGCCATCAGTGAGTGGACCGGGACCAGAACCGGGGAGCTGTTTTTT CAISEWTGTRTGELFF
TRBJ2-1 TRBV6-1 NA NA 16 TGTGCCAGCAGTGTAGACGACATAGGATCAAGGTCCGAGCAGTTCTTC CASSVDDIGSRSEQFF
TRBJ2-7 TRBV12-3/TRBV12-4 once TRBD2 15 TGTGCCAGCATCGGGACTAGCGGGAGAATCAACGAGCAGTACTTC CASIGTSGRINEQYF
TRBJ2-5 TRBV6-2/TRBV6-3 many NA 14 TGTGCCAGCAGTTACGGGACTCCACAAGAGACCCAGTACTTC CASSYGTPQETQYF
TRBJ2-3 TRBV11-2 many NA 16 TGTGCCAGCAGCCAACTAGATCCCCTTAGCACAGATACGCAGTATTTT CASSQLDPLSTDTQYF
TRBJ2-2 TRBV2 many NA 14 TGTGCCAGCAGTGACGATAGGAACACCGGGGAGCTGTTTTTT CASSDDRNTGELFF
TRBJ1-2 TRBV6-2/TRBV6-3 NA TRBD1 15 TGTGCCAGCAGTGAAGAGGGGGCTCCCAACTATGGCTACACCTTC CASSEEGAPNYGYTF
TRBJ1-1 TRBV7-2 few NA 18 TGTGCCAGCAGCTCTGCCTCTCGTCGAAATCTCATGAACACTGAAGCTTTCTTT CASSSASRRNLMNTEAFF
TRBJ2-5 TRBV12-3/TRBV12-4 many TRBD1 14 TGTGCCAGCAGCCCGGACAGGGGTAGGGAGACCCAGTACTTC CASSPDRGRETQYF
TRBJ2-7 TRBV7-2 many NA 13 TGTGCCAGCAGCTTAAGCCAGCGCGGCGAGCAGTACTTC CASSLSQRGEQYF
TRBJ2-7 TRBV11-2 many TRBD1 13 TGTGCCAGCAGCTTAACAGGGGTTTACGAGCAGTACTTC CASSLTGVYEQYF
TRBJ2-1 TRBV5-1 once TRBD1 15 TGCGCCAGCAGCTTGGAGACAGGGGCCTACAATGAGCAGTTCTTC CASSLETGAYNEQFF
TRBJ2-5 TRBV5-6 NA NA 15 TGTGCCAGCAGCTTGTTGTATGACGGCCAAGAGCCCCAGTACTTC CASSLLYDGQEPQYF
TRBJ2-5 TRBV6-2/TRBV6-3 NA TRBD1 18 TGTGCCAGCAGCTTCTTGGACAGGGGGGGAACCTCGCAAGAGACCCAGTACTTC CASSFLDRGGTSQETQYF
TRBJ1-2 TRBV4-3 once NA 16 TGCGCCAGCAGCCAAGTCATGGGGGGAGGCTACTATGGCTACACCTTC CASSQVMGGGYYGYTF
TRBJ2-2 TRBV28 NA TRBD1 15 TGTGCCATCGAAGCAGGGGGCCAGAACACCGGGGAGCTGTTTTTT CAIEAGGQNTGELFF
TRBJ2-5 TRBV12-3/TRBV12-4 many TRBD2 16 TGTGCCAGCAGTTTTCGAACCGGGACTAGGCGAGAGACCCAGTACTTC CASSFRTGTRRETQYF
TRBJ1-2 TRBV3-1 few NA 13 TGTGCCAGCAGCGGAGACGGCGACTATGGCTACACCTTC CASSGDGDYGYTF
TRBJ2-1 TRBV11-2 many NA 13 TGTGCCACGGGACTCAGCGACGGCAATGAGCAGTTCTTC CATGLSDGNEQFF
TRBJ2-2 TRBV18 few NA 15 TGTGCCAGCTCGCTACTACAATCGAACACCGGGGAGCTGTTTTTT CASSLLQSNTGELFF
TRBJ2-4 TRBV6-2/TRBV6-3 many NA 14 TGTGCCAGCAAAGTCAGGGTGGCCAAAAACATTCAGTACTTC CASKVRVAKNIQYF
TRBJ1-5 TRBV4-2 few NA 13 TGTGCCAGCAGCCAAGATAGAACGGGGCCCCAGCATTTT CASSQDRTGPQHF
TRBJ2-6 TRBV4-1 NA NA 22 TGCGCCAGCAGCCAAGATCCTTTTCATCGGGGACGGACCCAGGCAGGGGCCAACGTCCTGACTTTC CASSQDPFHRGRTQAGANVLTF
TRBJ2-1 TRBV28 many TRBD1 15 TGTGCCAGCAGCTTAGCAGGGGGACCGTACAATGAGCAGTTCTTC CASSLAGGPYNEQFF